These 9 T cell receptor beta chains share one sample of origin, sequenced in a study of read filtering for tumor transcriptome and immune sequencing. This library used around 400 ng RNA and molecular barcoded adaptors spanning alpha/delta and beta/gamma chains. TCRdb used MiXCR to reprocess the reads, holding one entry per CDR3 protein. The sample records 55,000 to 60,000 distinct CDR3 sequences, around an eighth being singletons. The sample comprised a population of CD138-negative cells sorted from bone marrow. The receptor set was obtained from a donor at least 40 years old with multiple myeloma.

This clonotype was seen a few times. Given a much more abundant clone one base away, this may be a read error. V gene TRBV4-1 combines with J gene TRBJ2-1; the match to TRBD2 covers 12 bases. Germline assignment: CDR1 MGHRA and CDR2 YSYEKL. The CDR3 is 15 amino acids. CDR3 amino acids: CAGSQLAGGGNEQFF. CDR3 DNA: TGCGCCGGCAGCCAACTAGCGGGGGGCGGGAATGAGCAGTTCTTC.

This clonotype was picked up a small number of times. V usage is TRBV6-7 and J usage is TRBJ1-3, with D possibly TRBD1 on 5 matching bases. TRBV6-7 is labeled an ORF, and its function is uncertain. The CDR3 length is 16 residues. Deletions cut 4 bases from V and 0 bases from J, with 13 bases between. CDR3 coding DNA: TGTGCCAGCAGTTTCACCGACAGCCACTCTGGAAACACCATATATTTT. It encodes CASSFTDSHSGNTIYF.

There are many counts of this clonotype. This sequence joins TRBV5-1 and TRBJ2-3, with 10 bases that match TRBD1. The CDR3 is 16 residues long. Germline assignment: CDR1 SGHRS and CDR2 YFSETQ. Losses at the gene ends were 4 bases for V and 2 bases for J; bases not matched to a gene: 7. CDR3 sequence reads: CASSAGQGSPTDTQYF. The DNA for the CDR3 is TGCGCCAGCAGCGCGGGACAGGGGTCCCCCACAGATACGCAGTATTTT.

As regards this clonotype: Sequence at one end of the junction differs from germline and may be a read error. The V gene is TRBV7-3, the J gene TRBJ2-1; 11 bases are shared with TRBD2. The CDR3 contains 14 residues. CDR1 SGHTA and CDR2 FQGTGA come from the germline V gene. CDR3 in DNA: TGTGCCAGCCAGACTAGCGGGGACTCTAATGAGCTGTTCTTC. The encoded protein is CASQTSGDSNELFF. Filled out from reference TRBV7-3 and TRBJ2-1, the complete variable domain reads GAGVSQTPSNKVTEKGKYVELRCDPISGHTALYWYRQSLGQGPEFLIYFQGTGAADDSGLPNDRFFAVRPEGSVSTLKIQRTERGDSAVYLCASQTSGDSNELFFGPGTRLTVL.

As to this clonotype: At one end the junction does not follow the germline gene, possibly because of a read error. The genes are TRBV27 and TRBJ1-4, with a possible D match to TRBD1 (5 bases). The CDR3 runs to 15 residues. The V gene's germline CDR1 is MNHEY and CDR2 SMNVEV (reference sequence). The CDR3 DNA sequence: TGCGCCAGCAGTTCCACCGGGGCAGACAATGAAAAACTGTTTTTT. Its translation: CASSSTGADNEKLFF.

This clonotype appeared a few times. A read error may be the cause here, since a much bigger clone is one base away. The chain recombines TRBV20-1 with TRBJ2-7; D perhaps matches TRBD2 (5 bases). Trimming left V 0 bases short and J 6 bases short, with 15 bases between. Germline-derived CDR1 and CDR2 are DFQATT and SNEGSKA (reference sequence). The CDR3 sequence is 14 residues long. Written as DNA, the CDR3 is TGCAGTGCTAGAGATCGGGGAGCTAAGTGCGAGCAGTACTTC. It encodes CSARDRGAKCEQYF.

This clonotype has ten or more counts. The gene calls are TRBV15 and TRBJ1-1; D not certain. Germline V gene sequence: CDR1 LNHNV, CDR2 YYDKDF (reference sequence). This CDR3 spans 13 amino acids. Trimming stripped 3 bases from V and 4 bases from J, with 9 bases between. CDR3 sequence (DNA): TGTGCCACCAGCAGGGAGGGTCTCACTGAAGCTTTCTTT. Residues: CATSREGLTEAFF. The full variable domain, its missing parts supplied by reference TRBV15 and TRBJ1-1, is DAMVIQNPRYQVTQFGKPVTLSCSQTLNHNVMYWYQQKSSQAPKLLFHYYDKDFNNEADTPDNFQSRRPNTSFCFLDIRSPGLGDTAMYLCATSREGLTEAFFGQGTRLTVV.

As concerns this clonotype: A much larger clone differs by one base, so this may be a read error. The CDR3 sequence is CASSRVQGATMSSPPHF. The CDR3 nucleotides read TGTGCCAGCAGTCGGGTGCAGGGAGCCACCATGTCCTCACCTCCCCACTTT. The chain employs TRBV28 and TRBJ1-6; tentative D call: TRBD1 (5 bases). V lost 5 bases, J lost 18 bases, and 32 bases lay in between. The CDR3 contains 17 residues. Germline assignment: CDR1 MDHEN and CDR2 SYDVKM.

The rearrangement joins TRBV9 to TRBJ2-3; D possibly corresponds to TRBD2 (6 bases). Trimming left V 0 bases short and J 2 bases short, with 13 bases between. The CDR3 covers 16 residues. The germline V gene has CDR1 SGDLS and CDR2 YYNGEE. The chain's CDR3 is CASSVGDSRATDTQYF. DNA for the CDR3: TGTGCCAGCAGCGTAGGGGACTCAAGGGCCACAGATACGCAGTATTTT.